This entry lists 32 T cell receptor beta chains sequenced from one sample in a study of CD8 T cells in Susac syndrome. With random hexamers, reverse transcription was performed on about 0.45 to 1 ug of RNA. TCRdb re-derived calls from the immunoSEQ multiplex PCR reads in MiXCR, one entry per CDR3 protein. The table has 250,000 or so distinct CDR3 sequences, over 85% seen once. The sample comprised CD4+ T cells from PBMCs. The receptors here all came from a human donor with multiple sclerosis.

The chain has TRBV20-1 and TRBJ1-2; a weak D match, TRBD1 (5 bases). The V and J ends lost 1 base and 8 bases respectively, with 17 bases between them. Germline CDR1 DFQATT, CDR2 SNEGSKA (reference sequence). CDR3 length: 14 residues. In DNA, the CDR3 is TGCAGTGCTAGAGGAGAGGACACCCGACTAGGCTACACCTTC. Residues: CSARGEDTRLGYTF.

The chain carries TRBV28 and TRBJ2-5, with a tentative D call TRBD2 (5 bases). The CDR3 sequence is 16 residues long. Germline V gives CDR1 MDHEN, CDR2 SYDVKM. V lost 5 bases and J lost 2, with 18 bases in between. CDR3 protein: CASSTTGGRSQETQYF. The DNA for the CDR3 is TGTGCCAGCAGTACCACCGGAGGACGGAGTCAAGAGACCCAGTACTTC.

This rearrangement joins TRBV18 to TRBJ2-3; TRBD2 is a possible D gene (6 bases). Trimming stripped 4 bases from V and 5 bases from J, with 16 bases between. This CDR3 is built from 15 residues. CDR1 KGHSH and CDR2 LQKENI come from the germline V gene. The DNA of the CDR3 is TGTGCCAGCTCACGAGGGCGGGATGCACAAGATACGCAGTATTTT. Translation gives CASSRGRDAQDTQYF.

As to this clonotype: One end of the junction is discordant with germline, which a read error may explain. J is TRBJ2-1 and V is TRBV29-1; no clear D gene. The CDR3 totals 12 residues. Germline CDR1 and CDR2: SQVTM and ANQGSEA. The chain's CDR3 is CSVEGLYNERFF. The CDR3 bases are TGCAGCGTTGAAGGCCTCTACAATGAGCGGTTCTTC.

This clonotype was seen once. The chain joins TRBV12-3 or TRBV12-4 to TRBJ2-5, with D possibly matching TRBD1 (6 bases). This CDR3 is 16 amino acids long. V lost 0 bases and J lost 4, with 15 bases in between. Written as DNA, the CDR3 is TGTGCCAGCAGTTTAGCGGGGGCAAAGGGTGGAGAGACCCAGTACTTC. Protein: CASSLAGAKGGETQYF.

The CDR3 nucleotides are TGCAGTGCTAGACGGGCTAGCCACGAGCAGTACGTC. This translates into CSARRASHEQYV. This rearrangement joins TRBV20-1 to TRBJ2-7, with a possible D match to TRBD2 (5 bases). CDR1 and CDR2 (germline): DFQATT, SNEGSKA (reference sequence). The V end lost 2 bases, the J end lost 5 bases, and 10 bases lay between the germline ends. The CDR3 has 12 residues.

The chain has TRBV9 and TRBJ2-1, with 10 bases matching TRBD2. Germline V lookup: CDR1 SGDLS, CDR2 YYNGEE. This CDR3 comprises 15 residues. Trimming took 0 bases from V and 15 from J; bases not matched to a gene: 12. The CDR3 is CASSVEPSGSSGRFF. The CDR3 bases are TGTGCCAGCAGCGTAGAGCCTAGCGGGAGTAGTGGTCGGTTCTTC.

V usage is TRBV30 and J usage is TRBJ1-2, with 7 positions matching TRBD1. CDR1 is GTSNPN, CDR2 SVGIG, per germline (reference sequence). The CDR3 length is 11 residues. Losses at the gene ends were 3 bases for V and 7 bases for J; bases not matched to a gene: 2. The CDR3 sequence: CAWRTGFGYTF. Here the CDR3 DNA reads TGTGCCTGGAGGACAGGGTTTGGCTACACCTTC.

The chain has TRBV12-3 or TRBV12-4 and TRBJ2-2, with 9 bases that match TRBD1. This CDR3 is 15 amino acids long. V dropped 6 bases and J dropped 6; count of bases not matched to a gene: 8. The CDR3 nucleotides are TGTGCCAGCAGAATGACAGGGGGTTGGTCCGGGGAGCTGTTTTTT. The encoded protein is CASRMTGGWSGELFF.

The chain links TRBV3-1 to TRBJ2-7; 10 bases map to TRBD1. With 5 bases clipped from V and 6 bases from J, the junction kept 7 bases outside the gene matches. CDR3 length: 14 amino acids. Germline CDR1 and CDR2: LGHDT and YNNKEL (reference sequence). CDR3 DNA: TGTGCCAGCAGCGGGACAGGGGCCAAGTCCGAGCAGTACGTC. It is translated as CASSGTGAKSEQYV.

This clonotype turned up a few times. The V and J genes are TRBV9 and TRBJ1-2, with D unresolved. V shed 0 bases and J shed 3 bases, with 12 bases lying between them. The germline CDR1 and CDR2 sequences are SGDLS and YYNGEE. This CDR3 is built from 15 residues. The chain's CDR3 is CASSVDGGSHYGYTF. CDR3 nucleotide sequence: TGTGCCAGCAGCGTAGACGGCGGCAGTCACTATGGCTACACCTTC.

The V call is TRBV25-1, the J call TRBJ2-5; D remains ambiguous. The V end was cut by 0 bases, the J end by 1 base, with 3 bases between. The CDR3 loop spans 13 amino acids. Germline V lookup: CDR1 MGHDK, CDR2 SYGVNS. CDR3 sequence (DNA): TGTGCCAGCAGTGAATATGGCCAAGAGACCCAGTACTTC. Amino acid sequence: CASSEYGQETQYF.

The genes are TRBV7-9 and TRBJ2-4, with D tentatively TRBD1 (6 bases). Trimming took 3 bases from V and 7 from J, leaving 13 bases between them. CDR1 is SEHNR, CDR2 FQNEAQ, per germline (reference sequence). The CDR3 has 14 amino acids. The CDR3 DNA follows: TGTGCCAGCAGCTTTTGGGGGCGAGGGAACATTCAGTACTTC. This translates into CASSFWGRGNIQYF.

The chain recombines TRBV24-1 with TRBJ2-1, with TRBD2 matching 10 bases. CDR3 length equals 16 residues. The V gene's germline CDR1 is KGHDR and CDR2 SFDVKD. Trimming cost V 7 bases and J 2 bases; bases outside gene matches: 7. The CDR3 region has the DNA TGTGCCACCAGCACGAGCACTAGCGGGGCCTACAATGAGCAGTTCTTC. It yields the protein CATSTSTSGAYNEQFF.

This chain joins TRBV19 and TRBJ1-1, with TRBD1 identical over 7 bases. There are 13 residues in the CDR3. Trimming cost V 10 bases and J 0 bases; bases outside gene matches: 5. Per germline, CDR1 LNHDA and CDR2 SQIVND (reference sequence). Written as DNA, the CDR3 is TGTGCCACCGGACAGGTCATGAACACTGAAGCTTTCTTT. Its protein product is CATGQVMNTEAFF.

This sequence joins TRBV7-8 and TRBJ2-7, with D possibly TRBD1 on 6 matching bases. Trimming took 2 bases from V and 5 from J, leaving 16 bases between them. Germline-derived CDR1 and CDR2 are SGHVS and FQNEAQ. The CDR3 sequence is 15 residues long. CDR3 region: CASSLSTGRSNEQYF. CDR3 DNA: TGTGCCAGCAGCTTAAGTACAGGGAGATCCAACGAGCAGTACTTC.

This clonotype was seen only once. V is TRBV29-1 and J is TRBJ2-5; TRBD2 matches 8 bases. The CDR3 is 12 residues long. CDR1 and CDR2 from the germline V gene are SQVTM and ANQGSEA. V lost 6 bases, J lost 3 bases, and 3 bases stayed unmatched. The CDR3, as DNA: TGCAGCGTCGACGGGGGGGAAGAGACCCAGTACTTC. It translates to CSVDGGEETQYF. The full variable domain, completed using reference TRBV29-1 and TRBJ2-5, is SAVISQKPSRDICQRGTSLTIQCQVDSQVTMMFWYRQQPGQSLTLIATANQGSEATYESGFVIDKFPISRPNLTFSTLTVSNMSPEDSSIYLCSVDGGEETQYFGPGTRLLVL.

The rearrangement uses TRBV3-1 and TRBJ2-2; the D is unclear. The CDR3 is 14 amino acids. Germline V gives CDR1 LGHDT, CDR2 YNNKEL (reference sequence). The germline V and J ends were trimmed by 5 bases and 4 bases, with 11 bases remaining between them. The CDR3 region has the DNA TGTGCCAGCAGCTCGACCGGCACCACCGGGGAGCTGTTTTTT. It yields the protein CASSSTGTTGELFF.

The gene calls are TRBV12-3 or TRBV12-4 and TRBJ2-6; TRBD1 is a possible D gene (6 bases). V was clipped by 6 bases and J by 2 bases, with 14 bases between them. This CDR3 is built from 16 residues. The CDR3 here is CASRLQGTTGANVLTF. The CDR3 DNA reads as TGTGCCAGCAGGCTACAGGGAACCACTGGGGCCAACGTCCTGACTTTC.

The chain combines TRBV7-2 with TRBJ2-2; TRBD2 agrees at 9 bases. Germline values: CDR1 SGHTA, CDR2 FQGNSA. V shed 2 bases, J shed 0 bases, and the junction held 10 bases outside the gene matches. There are 19 residues in the CDR3. CDR3 sequence: CASSLFGTSIRANTGELFF. In DNA form, the CDR3 reads TGTGCCAGCAGCTTATTCGGGACTAGCATTCGCGCGAACACCGGGGAGCTGTTTTTT.

This chain links TRBV3-1 with TRBJ1-1; D is ambiguous. In germline, CDR1 is LGHDT, CDR2 YNNKEL (reference sequence). The CDR3 extends over 13 amino acids. V lost 0 bases and J lost 10, with 12 bases in between. CDR3 region: CASSQDAAGGAFF. The CDR3 nucleotides are TGTGCCAGCAGCCAAGATGCGGCAGGAGGAGCTTTCTTT.

The genes are TRBV28 and TRBJ1-1, with TRBD1 matching over 7 bases. V dropped 5 bases and J dropped 1; count of bases not matched to a gene: 4. This CDR3 has 14 residues. Germline lookup yields CDR1 MDHEN and CDR2 SYDVKM. The CDR3: CASSGGGANTEAFF. CDR3 DNA sequence: TGTGCCAGCAGTGGAGGGGGCGCGAACACTGAAGCTTTCTTT.

The V call is TRBV10-3, the J call TRBJ1-2, with TRBD1 matching 8 bases. Germline CDR1 and CDR2: ENHRY and SYGVKD. The CDR3 sequence is 13 residues long. Trimming removed 3 bases from V and 5 bases from J; junction bases left unmatched: 2. The CDR3 region is CAISEGQGYGYTF. The CDR3 DNA sequence: TGTGCCATCAGTGAAGGACAGGGATATGGCTACACCTTC.

V gene TRBV9 combines with J gene TRBJ1-2; D perhaps matches TRBD1 (5 bases). With 3 bases removed from V and 5 bases from J, the gap between germline ends came to 11 bases. This CDR3 spans 13 amino acids. Per germline, CDR1 SGDLS and CDR2 YYNGEE. This CDR3 reads CASSAGTGYGYTF. CDR3 bases: TGTGCCAGCAGCGCCGGGACCGGTTATGGCTACACCTTC.

This chain uses TRBV7-8 with TRBJ1-1; maybe TRBD1 (5 bases). Between the trimmed V and J ends, which lost 1 base and 6 bases, there was a span of 18 bases. Per the germline V gene, CDR1 is SGHVS and CDR2 is FQNEAQ. The CDR3 has 16 residues. The CDR3 loop is CASSLGLIGGFSEAFF. CDR3 DNA sequence: TGTGCCAGCAGCTTAGGTCTGATCGGGGGTTTCTCTGAAGCTTTCTTT.

The chain is built from TRBV29-1 and TRBJ2-2; 12 bases line up with TRBD2. Germline V gene sequence: CDR1 SQVTM, CDR2 ANQGSEA. This CDR3 spans 15 amino acids. V lost 7 bases, J lost 4 bases, and 7 bases stayed unmatched. CDR3 in amino acids: CSGRTSGMITGELFF. The CDR3 nucleotides are TGCAGCGGCCGGACTAGCGGGATGATCACCGGGGAGCTGTTTTTT.

The rearrangement uses TRBV5-1 and TRBJ2-2; the match to TRBD1 covers 8 bases. V was clipped by 5 bases and J by 0 bases; unmatched bases: 6. This CDR3 region has 16 residues. Germline V CDR1 and CDR2: SGHRS, YFSETQ. The DNA for the CDR3 is TGCGCCAGCAGGGGGCAGGGGGCATCGAACACCGGGGAGCTGTTTTTT. It codes for CASRGQGASNTGELFF.

The chain recombines TRBV3-1 with TRBJ2-1; TRBD2 aligns across 12 bases. Germline V gene data show CDR1 as LGHDT and CDR2 as YNNKEL (reference sequence). The CDR3 has 16 amino acids. V lost 0 bases and J lost 9; bases outside the gene matches: 6. The CDR3 bases are TGTGCCAGCAGCCAAGAGACTAGCGGGAGCGGCGGTGAGCAGTTCTTC. Amino acids: CASSQETSGSGGEQFF.

A few counts support this clonotype. This rearrangement joins TRBV6-2 or TRBV6-3 to TRBJ2-3; D is undetermined. In germline, CDR1 is MNHEY, CDR2 SVGEGT. V lost 0 bases and J lost 5, with 3 bases in between. The CDR3 is 12 residues long. The CDR3 is CASSYSGDTQYF. Here the CDR3 DNA reads TGTGCCAGCAGTTACTCCGGAGATACGCAGTATTTT.

The V call is TRBV12-3 or TRBV12-4, the J call TRBJ2-1; 11 nucleotides align to TRBD1. The V gene end was trimmed by 6 bases and the J gene end by 0 bases; junction bases not matched to a gene: 16. This CDR3 has 20 residues. For the CDR3, the DNA is TGTGCCAGCAGCCAACTTCGTGGACAGGGGGCTTCGAGCTCCTACAATGAGCAGTTCTTC. It is translated as CASSQLRGQGASSSYNEQFF.

CDR3 loop: CASSIAITEAGEQFF. The CDR3 DNA sequence: TGTGCCAGTAGTATCGCCATCACCGAGGCTGGCGAGCAGTTCTTC. J is TRBJ2-1 and V is TRBV19, with D unclear. The CDR3 is 15 residues long. V shed 3 bases and J shed 10 bases, with 19 bases lying between them. Looked up from germline, CDR1 is LNHDA and CDR2 is SQIVND (reference sequence). Combining the CDR3 with reference TRBV19 and TRBJ2-1 gives the whole variable domain DGGITQSPKYLFRKEGQNVTLSCEQNLNHDAMYWYRQDPGQGLRLIYYSQIVNDFQKGDIAEGYSVSREKKESFPLTVTSAQKNPTAFYLCASSIAITEAGEQFFGPGTRLTVL.

J is TRBJ2-5 and V is TRBV27, with D maybe TRBD1 (6 bases). V was shortened by 3 bases and J by 5 bases, with 13 bases between the two germline ends. This CDR3 spans 14 amino acids. The germline V gene has CDR1 MNHEY and CDR2 SMNVEV (reference sequence). CDR3 sequence (DNA): TGTGCCAGCAGTTTGGCCAGGGGCGGCGAGACCCAGTACTTC. Translated, it gives CASSLARGGETQYF.